This is a list of T cell receptor beta chains from one sample in a study of T cells in localized non-small cell lung cancer. Repertoires were generated with immunoSEQ multiplex PCR, while TCRdb's copy carries only in-frame clones and drops some. Here the sample spans tens of thousands of clones, under 90% being singletons. Sequenced material: peripheral blood mononuclear cells, taken before any cancer treatment. The receptors derive from a man between 40 and 75 years old with stage III lung adenocarcinoma. Each CDR3 is given with its conserved first and last residue. A D gene is named only where the DNA matches it firmly. Only some rows state a clone size, as once, few, many or a class for expanded clones.

d_gene,v_gene,abundance,j_gene,CDR3nt,CDR3aa
NA,TRBV6-5,few,TRBJ2-3,TGTGCCAGCAGTGGGGACAGCACAGATACGCAGTATTTT,CASSGDSTDTQYF
NA,TRBV19,NA,TRBJ1-1,TGTGCCAGTAGTTCAGACAGTCAACAGACTGAAGCTTTCTTT,CASSSDSQQTEAFF
TRBD2,TRBV27,NA,TRBJ2-5,TGTGCCAGCAGTTTAGGGGGGGAAGAGACCCAGTACTTC,CASSLGGEETQYF
NA,TRBV6-6,NA,TRBJ2-5,TGTGCCAGCAGTTCCCGGGACGTAGCGGAGACCCAGTACTTC,CASSSRDVAETQYF
NA,TRBV18,NA,TRBJ2-5,TGTGCCAGCTCAAGACAAGAGACCCAGTACTTC,CASSRQETQYF
NA,TRBV5-4,NA,TRBJ2-5,TGTGCCAGCAGCTTGGGGTGGGGGGACCAAGAGACCCAGTACTTC,CASSLGWGDQETQYF
NA,TRBV5-1,NA,TRBJ2-7,TGCGCCAGCAGCCCGGGAACGGACAGCCGAACCTACGAGCAGTACTTC,CASSPGTDSRTYEQYF
NA,TRBV28,NA,TRBJ1-6,TGTGCCAGCCGGAGTGGGGGCCCTTCACCCCTCCACTTT,CASRSGGPSPLHF
TRBD2,TRBV19,once,TRBJ2-7,TGTGCCAGTAGCAACTCCCCAGCGGGGGCCTCCTACGAGCAGTACTTC,CASSNSPAGASYEQYF
NA,TRBV18,NA,TRBJ2-5,TGTGCCAGCTCACCACTGAGACAAGAGACCCAGTACTTC,CASSPLRQETQYF
NA,TRBV2,few,TRBJ2-2,TGTGCCAGCAGTGTCCAGGGCTCGAACACCGGGGAGCTGTTTTTT,CASSVQGSNTGELFF
NA,TRBV6-5,NA,TRBJ2-5,TGTGCCAGCAGCCCTATACGGGGGATCCAAGAGACCCAGTACTTC,CASSPIRGIQETQYF